This is a list of T cell receptor beta chains from one sample in a study of radiation and T cells in renal cell carcinoma. The assay was immunoSEQ multiplex PCR, and TCRdb's table has in-frame clones only and misses some. In the table there are about 61,000 clones, 60% to 85% of which are singletons. This specimen consisted of blood, obtained from a patient whose treatment included radiotherapy and nephrectomy. Receptor source: a man aged 60-69 years with renal cell carcinoma. CDR3s include the opening cysteine and the closing phenylalanine or tryptophan. Fields, in order: D gene, J gene, clone size, V gene, CDR3 protein, CDR3 DNA. A D gene is named only where the DNA matches it firmly. Clone size is stated in some rows and not others, as once, few, many or a class when expanded.

d_call: TRBD1
j_call: TRBJ1-2
clone_size: .
v_call: TRBV27
cdr3_aa: CASSILNPGGRGHYGYTF
cdr3_nt: TGTGCCAGCAGTATCCTTAACCCAGGGGGTCGGGGGCACTATGGCTACACCTTC

d_call: .
j_call: TRBJ2-2
clone_size: .
v_call: TRBV11-2
cdr3_aa: CASSLRSGAVAGELFF
cdr3_nt: TGTGCCAGCAGCTTAAGGTCAGGGGCCGTCGCCGGGGAGCTGTTTTTT

d_call: .
j_call: TRBJ2-7
clone_size: few
v_call: TRBV10-1
cdr3_aa: CASSDGRYEQYF
cdr3_nt: TGCGCCAGCAGTGATGGTCGCTACGAGCAGTACTTC

d_call: TRBD1
j_call: TRBJ2-1
clone_size: .
v_call: TRBV30
cdr3_aa: CAWSLGGQSVNLFF
cdr3_nt: TGTGCCTGGAGCTTAGGGGGACAGAGCGTGAATCTGTTCTTC

d_call: TRBD1
j_call: TRBJ1-5
clone_size: .
v_call: TRBV5-1
cdr3_aa: CASSLTGTGGRQPQHF
cdr3_nt: TGCGCCAGCAGCTTAACCGGGACAGGGGGTCGTCAGCCCCAGCATTTT

d_call: TRBD1
j_call: TRBJ1-6
clone_size: .
v_call: TRBV2
cdr3_aa: CASSGTPTQDRGNSPLHF
cdr3_nt: TGTGCCAGCAGTGGAACCCCCACCCAGGACAGGGGTAATTCACCCCTCCACTTT

d_call: TRBD1
j_call: TRBJ2-5
clone_size: .
v_call: TRBV6-5
cdr3_aa: CASSYSGQGEETQYF
cdr3_nt: TGTGCCAGCAGTTACTCGGGACAGGGGGAAGAGACCCAGTACTTC

d_call: TRBD1
j_call: TRBJ1-2
clone_size: .
v_call: TRBV7-8
cdr3_aa: CASSLGRTGEGYTF
cdr3_nt: TGTGCCAGCAGCTTGGGAAGGACAGGGGAAGGCTACACCTTC

d_call: TRBD1
j_call: TRBJ1-6
clone_size: .
v_call: TRBV10-3
cdr3_aa: CAISSSGTGGVSSYNSPLHF
cdr3_nt: TGTGCCATCAGTTCATCGGGGACAGGGGGTGTGAGCTCCTATAATTCACCCCTCCACTTT

d_call: TRBD1
j_call: TRBJ2-6
clone_size: .
v_call: TRBV2
cdr3_aa: CASRGTVSSGANVLTF
cdr3_nt: TGTGCCAGCAGGGGGACAGTTAGCTCTGGGGCCAACGTCCTGACTTTC

d_call: .
j_call: TRBJ1-2
clone_size: .
v_call: TRBV18
cdr3_aa: CASPDPTGRRGYTF
cdr3_nt: TGTGCCAGCCCGGATCCTACAGGGAGACGGGGCTACACCTTC

d_call: TRBD2
j_call: TRBJ2-1
clone_size: .
v_call: TRBV5-1
cdr3_aa: CASSLSGRAGDEQFF
cdr3_nt: TGCGCCAGCAGCTTGAGCGGGAGAGCCGGCGATGAGCAGTTCTTC

d_call: TRBD2
j_call: TRBJ2-7
clone_size: .
v_call: TRBV7-2
cdr3_aa: CASSSLGLAGLSEQYF
cdr3_nt: TGTGCCAGCAGCTCGTTGGGACTAGCGGGGTTATCCGAGCAGTACTTC

d_call: .
j_call: TRBJ1-1
clone_size: .
v_call: TRBV4-1
cdr3_aa: CASSQDRGGTEAFF
cdr3_nt: TGCGCCAGCAGCCAAGATAGGGGGGGCACTGAAGCTTTCTTT

d_call: .
j_call: TRBJ1-5
clone_size: .
v_call: TRBV5-1
cdr3_aa: CASSVYQGSPQHF
cdr3_nt: TGCGCCAGCAGCGTCTATCAGGGTTCGCCCCAGCATTTT

d_call: .
j_call: TRBJ1-1
clone_size: once
v_call: TRBV18
cdr3_aa: CASSWTEIAQNTEAFF
cdr3_nt: TGTGCCAGCTCATGGACAGAAATTGCCCAGAACACTGAAGCTTTCTTT

d_call: .
j_call: TRBJ2-5
clone_size: once
v_call: TRBV11-3
cdr3_aa: CASSPQAGKTQYF
cdr3_nt: TGTGCCAGCAGCCCTCAGGCGGGGAAGACCCAGTACTTC

d_call: .
j_call: TRBJ2-2
clone_size: .
v_call: TRBV30
cdr3_aa: CVGRGLSGELFF
cdr3_nt: TGTGTGGGTCGCGGGTTGAGCGGGGAGCTGTTTTTT

d_call: .
j_call: TRBJ2-7
clone_size: .
v_call: TRBV7-2
cdr3_aa: CASSPRDGAYEQYF
cdr3_nt: TGTGCCAGCAGCCCCCGGGACGGTGCCTACGAGCAGTACTTC

d_call: .
j_call: TRBJ1-2
clone_size: .
v_call: TRBV19
cdr3_aa: CASSSREDGYTF
cdr3_nt: TGTGCCAGTAGTAGCCGTGAAGATGGCTACACCTTC

d_call: TRBD1
j_call: TRBJ1-2
clone_size: .
v_call: TRBV12-5
cdr3_aa: CASGLGTGGGYTF
cdr3_nt: TGTGCTAGTGGTTTGGGGACAGGGGGCGGCTACACCTTC

d_call: .
j_call: TRBJ2-1
clone_size: .
v_call: TRBV2
cdr3_aa: CASSSRTYYNEQFF
cdr3_nt: TGTGCCAGCAGTTCCCGGACTTACTACAATGAGCAGTTCTTC

d_call: .
j_call: TRBJ2-3
clone_size: .
v_call: TRBV19
cdr3_aa: CASSPEPGADTQYF
cdr3_nt: TGTGCCAGTTCACCGGAACCAGGGGCTGATACGCAGTATTTT

d_call: .
j_call: TRBJ2-7
clone_size: .
v_call: TRBV9
cdr3_aa: CASSGTSFRGSEQYF
cdr3_nt: TGTGCCAGCAGCGGGACGTCCTTCCGCGGATCAGAGCAGTACTTC

d_call: .
j_call: TRBJ1-4
clone_size: .
v_call: TRBV6-5
cdr3_aa: CASRLNEKLFF
cdr3_nt: TGTGCCAGCCGGTTGAATGAAAAACTGTTTTTT

d_call: .
j_call: TRBJ1-2
clone_size: .
v_call: TRBV4-1
cdr3_aa: CASSQAEANYGYTF
cdr3_nt: TGCGCCAGCAGCCAAGCCGAAGCTAACTATGGCTACACCTTC

d_call: TRBD2
j_call: TRBJ2-7
clone_size: .
v_call: TRBV5-5
cdr3_aa: CASSFAGGEQYF
cdr3_nt: TGTGCCAGCAGCTTTGCGGGGGGCGAGCAGTACTTC

d_call: TRBD1
j_call: TRBJ1-2
clone_size: once
v_call: TRBV7-2
cdr3_aa: CASSLNAGTGNYGYTF
cdr3_nt: TGTGCCAGCAGCCTCAATGCCGGGACAGGCAATTATGGCTACACCTTC

d_call: .
j_call: TRBJ2-2
clone_size: .
v_call: TRBV5-1
cdr3_aa: CASSWAFANTGELFF
cdr3_nt: TGCGCCAGCAGCTGGGCTTTCGCGAACACCGGGGAGCTGTTTTTT

d_call: .
j_call: TRBJ2-5
clone_size: .
v_call: TRBV2
cdr3_aa: CASLRETQYF
cdr3_nt: TGTGCCAGCCTTAGGGAGACCCAGTACTTC

d_call: .
j_call: TRBJ2-1
clone_size: .
v_call: TRBV6-6
cdr3_aa: CASTGKDEQFF
cdr3_nt: TGTGCCAGCACCGGTAAGGATGAGCAGTTCTTC

d_call: .
j_call: TRBJ2-3
clone_size: .
v_call: TRBV6-6
cdr3_aa: CASRDPRGDTQYF
cdr3_nt: TGTGCCAGCAGGGATCCGAGGGGGGATACGCAGTATTTT

d_call: TRBD1
j_call: TRBJ2-1
clone_size: .
v_call: TRBV9
cdr3_aa: CASSRQGTDNEQFF
cdr3_nt: TGTGCCAGCAGCCGACAGGGGACGGACAATGAGCAGTTCTTC

d_call: TRBD2
j_call: TRBJ2-2
clone_size: .
v_call: TRBV18
cdr3_aa: CASSPASGVNTGELFF
cdr3_nt: TGTGCCAGCTCACCCGCTAGCGGGGTGAACACCGGGGAGCTGTTTTTT

d_call: .
j_call: TRBJ2-2
clone_size: .
v_call: TRBV9
cdr3_aa: CASSVDRARGTGELFF
cdr3_nt: TGTGCCAGCAGCGTAGACAGGGCTCGAGGCACCGGGGAGCTGTTTTTT

d_call: .
j_call: TRBJ2-1
clone_size: .
v_call: TRBV7-6
cdr3_aa: CAPPSYNEQFF
cdr3_nt: TGTGCGCCTCCCTCCTACAATGAGCAGTTCTTC

d_call: .
j_call: TRBJ1-4
clone_size: .
v_call: TRBV30
cdr3_aa: CAWRDPGGSTNEKLFF
cdr3_nt: TGTGCCTGGAGAGACCCAGGTGGCTCAACTAATGAAAAACTGTTTTTT

d_call: .
j_call: TRBJ1-1
clone_size: few
v_call: TRBV19
cdr3_aa: CASSPQTAMNTEAFF
cdr3_nt: TGTGCCAGTAGTCCCCAGACAGCAATGAACACTGAAGCTTTCTTT

d_call: TRBD2
j_call: TRBJ2-5
clone_size: .
v_call: TRBV5-1
cdr3_aa: CASSLASSGRETQYF
cdr3_nt: TGCGCCAGCAGCTTGGCCTCTAGCGGGAGGGAGACCCAGTACTTC

d_call: TRBD1
j_call: TRBJ1-4
clone_size: .
v_call: TRBV4-1
cdr3_aa: CASSQQGGAGEKLFF
cdr3_nt: TGCGCCAGCAGCCAACAAGGGGGCGCGGGTGAAAAACTGTTTTTT

d_call: .
j_call: TRBJ1-3
clone_size: .
v_call: TRBV19
cdr3_aa: CASSNIVSSGNTIYF
cdr3_nt: TGTGCCAGTAGTAACATCGTAAGCTCTGGAAACACCATATATTTT

d_call: TRBD1
j_call: TRBJ1-4
clone_size: .
v_call: TRBV9
cdr3_aa: CASSVGEGGLTNEKLFF
cdr3_nt: TGTGCCAGCAGCGTAGGGGAAGGGGGCTTGACTAATGAAAAACTGTTTTTT

d_call: .
j_call: TRBJ2-6
clone_size: .
v_call: TRBV11-2
cdr3_aa: CASRLGPSGANVLTF
cdr3_nt: TGTGCCAGCAGACTGGGGCCTTCTGGGGCCAACGTCCTGACTTTC

d_call: TRBD1
j_call: TRBJ1-3
clone_size: few
v_call: TRBV7-9
cdr3_aa: CASSPQGTGNTIYF
cdr3_nt: TGTGCCAGCAGCCCACAGGGGACTGGAAACACCATATATTTT

d_call: TRBD1
j_call: TRBJ1-1
clone_size: .
v_call: TRBV7-3
cdr3_aa: CASSLQGTGYTEAFF
cdr3_nt: TGTGCCAGCAGCTTACAGGGGACAGGGTACACTGAAGCTTTCTTT